The clone carrying this TCR beta chain was detected a few times. As yet, its antigen is unknown. This entry belongs to a study of OX40 agonist ivuxolimab in advanced cancers. Study overall: Recorded diagnoses for dose-escalation patients were hepatocellular carcinoma, melanoma, renal cell or head and neck cancer. Partial responses were achieved by three patients: one hepatocellular carcinoma, two cutaneous melanoma. With a range of 23 to 79, age averaged approximately 60 years, and roughly 80% were male. Study outcomes and limitations: Some patients who did not respond also had low normalized T-cell clonal expansion.

The length of the CDR3 is 16 residues. Losses at the gene ends were 4 bases for V and 6 bases for J; bases not matched to a gene: 5. CDR1 and CDR2 from the germline V gene are SGHRS and YFSETQ. Data came from immunoSEQ multiplex PCR; TCRdb stores just in-frame clones and leaves some out. There are roughly 53,000 clones in the sample; 85% occur only once, and under 3.5% lies in the top ten. This clonotype was obtained from an adult with an advanced solid tumor such as melanoma, head and neck, liver or kidney cancer. V is TRBV5-1 and J is TRBJ2-2; 14 bases line up with TRBD2. Sequences were derived from CD4+ or CD8+ T cells sorted from blood, sampled in a trial of the OX40 agonist ivuxolimab. The chain's CDR3 is CASSPGLAGGSGELFF. CDR3 bases: TGCGCCAGCAGCCCCGGACTAGCGGGAGGATCCGGGGAGCTGTTTTTT.